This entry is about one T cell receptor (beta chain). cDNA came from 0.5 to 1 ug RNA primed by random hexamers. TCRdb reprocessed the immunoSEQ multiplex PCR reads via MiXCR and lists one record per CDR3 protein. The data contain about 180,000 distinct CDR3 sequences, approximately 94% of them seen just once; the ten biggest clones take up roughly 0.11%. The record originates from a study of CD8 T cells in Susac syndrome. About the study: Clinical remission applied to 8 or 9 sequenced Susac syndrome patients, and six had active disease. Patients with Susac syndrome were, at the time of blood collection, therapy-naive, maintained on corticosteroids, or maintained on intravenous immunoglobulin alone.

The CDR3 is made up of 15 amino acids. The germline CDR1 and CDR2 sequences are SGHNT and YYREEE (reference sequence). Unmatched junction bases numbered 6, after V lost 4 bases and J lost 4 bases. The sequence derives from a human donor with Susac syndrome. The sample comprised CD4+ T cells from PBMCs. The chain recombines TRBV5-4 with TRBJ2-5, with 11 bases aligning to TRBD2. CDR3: CASSEGLAVGETQYF. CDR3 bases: TGTGCCAGCAGCGAGGGACTAGCGGTCGGAGAGACCCAGTACTTC.